This T cell receptor beta chain emerged from a study of OX40 agonist ivuxolimab in advanced cancers. Study details: Those treated in dose escalation had hepatocellular carcinoma, melanoma, renal cell cancer or head and neck cancer. Findings of the study overall: Partial responders at 0.1-3.0 mg/kg had among the lowest clonal expansion. At doses 0.1 to 3.0 mg/kg, CD4+ and CD8+ clones expanded.

Points on this clone: Antigen specificity is unknown.

The CDR3 is made up of 14 amino acids. The ends were cut back, 4 bases at V and 1 base at J, with 10 bases in the middle. Germline CDR1 and CDR2: SGHRS and YFSETQ. TCRdb's table, derived via immunoSEQ multiplex PCR, lists solely in-frame clones and lacks some. The profile shows some 66,000 clones, 75% to 90% of them singletons. This chain links TRBV5-1 with TRBJ2-3; D is unclear. The source is an adult with an advanced solid tumor such as melanoma, head and neck, liver or kidney cancer. Material: CD4+ or CD8+ T cells sorted from blood, obtained in a trial of the OX40 agonist ivuxolimab. The CDR3 DNA reads TGCGCCAGCAGCCCGGATTCTGGCACAGATACGCAGTATTTT. It translates to CASSPDSGTDTQYF.